This is a list of T cell receptor beta chains from one sample in a study of chemoradiotherapy in HPV16-positive cancers. Assay used: immunoSEQ multiplex PCR; TCRdb lists only in-frame clones, some missing. The sample yields 720 or so clones, approximately 84% seen once. The material sequenced was tumor tissue, taken from a patient who underwent chemoradiotherapy. Receptors were obtained from a human donor with HPV-associated anogenital cancer. Both conserved end residues are part of each CDR3. A D gene is named only where the DNA matches it firmly. The size entry is marked missing in some rows and otherwise reads once, few, many or a size class.

j_gene | d_gene | abundance | v_gene | CDR3aa | CDR3nt
TRBJ1-6 | TRBD1 | NA | TRBV6-5 | CASSYRTGSSSPLHF | TGTGCCAGCAGTTACCGGACAGGGTCGAGTTCACCCCTCCACTTT
TRBJ2-7 | NA | NA | TRBV6-6 | CASRGRGWDEQYF | TGTGCCAGCAGAGGCAGGGGCTGGGACGAGCAGTACTTC
TRBJ2-3 | NA | NA | TRBV14 | CASSQGQETDTQYF | TGTGCCAGCAGCCAAGGCCAGGAAACAGATACGCAGTATTTT
TRBJ2-5 | NA | NA | TRBV25-1 | CASSSQGGSGETQYF | TGTGCCAGCAGTTCTCAAGGGGGGAGTGGCGAGACCCAGTACTTC
TRBJ2-5 | NA | few | TRBV9 | CASSVQIAPQETQYF | TGTGCCAGCAGCGTACAAATAGCGCCTCAAGAGACCCAGTACTTC
TRBJ2-6 | NA | once | TRBV29-1 | CSVSWVIQSRANVLTF | TGCAGCGTTAGTTGGGTCATACAAAGTCGGGCCAACGTCCTGACTTTC
TRBJ1-4 | NA | NA | TRBV25-1 | CASSRKGGRLEKLFF | TGTGCCAGCAGTAGAAAAGGTGGCAGGTTAGAAAAACTGTTTTTT
TRBJ2-1 | TRBD2 | NA | TRBV30 | CAWAGTSSYNEQFF | TGTGCCTGGGCCGGGACTAGCTCCTACAATGAGCAGTTCTTC
TRBJ2-6 | TRBD2 | once | TRBV5-1 | CASTGRGGSGANVLTF | TGCGCCAGCACGGGACGGGGAGGGTCTGGGGCCAACGTCCTGACTTTC
TRBJ2-6 | NA | NA | TRBV5-1 | CASSSGRSGANVLTF | TGCGCCAGCAGCTCAGGGCGCTCTGGGGCCAACGTCCTGACTTTC
TRBJ2-3 | NA | NA | TRBV5-4 | CASSSEGVGGSTDTQYF | TGTGCCAGCAGCTCCGAAGGCGTAGGGGGATCCACAGATACGCAGTATTTT
TRBJ1-2 | NA | NA | TRBV5-6 | CASTLDIPNGYTF | TGTGCCAGCACCCTGGACATTCCCAATGGCTACACCTTC
TRBJ2-1 | NA | few | TRBV27 | CASSIKGDEQFF | TGTGCCAGCAGTATTAAGGGGGATGAGCAGTTCTTC
TRBJ1-5 | TRBD1 | NA | TRBV19 | CASSGGTGSYGNQPQHF | TGTGCCAGTAGTGGGGGGACAGGGTCGTATGGAAATCAGCCCCAGCATTTT
TRBJ1-1 | TRBD1 | NA | TRBV9 | CASSDRQGIVNTEAFF | TGTGCCAGCAGCGATCGACAGGGGATCGTGAACACTGAAGCTTTCTTT
TRBJ1-5 | NA | NA | TRBV6-4 | CASSAGGDNQPQHF | TGTGCCAGCAGTGCCGGGGGCGACAATCAGCCCCAGCATTTT
TRBJ2-3 | NA | NA | TRBV10-2 | CASSESGGLPLRDTQYF | TGCGCCAGCAGTGAGTCTGGGGGTCTCCCACTCAGAGATACGCAGTATTTT
TRBJ1-5 | TRBD1 | NA | TRBV29-1 | CSVATGVYQPQHF | TGCAGCGTTGCCACAGGGGTGTATCAGCCCCAGCATTTT
TRBJ2-7 | NA | NA | TRBV30 | CAWSYEAAEQYF | TGTGCCTGGAGTTATGAAGCCGCCGAGCAGTACTTC
TRBJ2-2 | TRBD1 | NA | TRBV6-4 | CASSDQGDTGELFF | TGTGCCAGCAGTGATCAGGGGGACACCGGGGAGCTGTTTTTT
TRBJ2-2 | TRBD2 | NA | TRBV12-5 | CASGRLAGGTGELFF | TGTGCTAGTGGGCGACTAGCGGGGGGGACCGGGGAGCTGTTTTTT